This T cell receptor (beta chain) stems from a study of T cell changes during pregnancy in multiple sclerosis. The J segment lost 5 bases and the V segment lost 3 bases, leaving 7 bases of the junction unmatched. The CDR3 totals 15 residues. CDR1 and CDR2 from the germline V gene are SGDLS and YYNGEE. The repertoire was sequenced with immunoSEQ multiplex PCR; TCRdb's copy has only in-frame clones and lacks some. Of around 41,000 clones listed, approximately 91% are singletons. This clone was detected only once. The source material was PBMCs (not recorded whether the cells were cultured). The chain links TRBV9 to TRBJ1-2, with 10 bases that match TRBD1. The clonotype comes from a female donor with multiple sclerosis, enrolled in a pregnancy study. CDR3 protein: CASSGTRTGGYGYTF. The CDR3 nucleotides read TGTGCCAGCAGCGGTACGCGGACAGGGGGGTATGGCTACACCTTC.